This entry describes one TCR beta chain. The CDR3 contains 18 residues. The sample comes from a study of blood T cell repertoires in COVID-19. Study background: PBMCs, B-cell-depleted T cells, or T cells provided the cDNA or gDNA that made up the material.

TCRdb's copy holds only in-frame clones and misses some; the assay was immunoSEQ multiplex PCR. Of more than 200,000 clones listed, 80% to 90% are singletons. The chain is built from TRBV21-1 and TRBJ2-7; TRBD1 reflects the table's D call only, with no check against the DNA. TRBV21-1 is a known pseudogene. The sequenced material came from peripheral blood. The TCR originated in a woman aged 40-49 years with active or convalescent COVID-19. CDR3 in DNA: TGTGCCAGCAGCAAAAAAGGACAGCGCAGCAGTTACTCCTACGAGCAGTACTTC. Translation: CASSKKGQRSSYSYEQYF.